The 14 T cell receptor beta chains reported below all come from one sample, sequenced in a study of cytomegalovirus exposure and HLA in healthy donors. The protocol was immunoSEQ multiplex PCR, while the TCRdb copy is restricted to in-frame clones and leaves out a portion. The sample shows fewer than 200,000 clones, 80% to 90% of them seen only once. The sample comprised PBMCs. All receptors derive from a woman aged 25 to 45 in good health and CMV-seronegative.

A single count supports this clone. The chain uses TRBV5-1 and TRBJ2-1; a possible D gene is TRBD1 (5 bases). Germline V gene lookup returns CDR1 SGHRS and CDR2 YFSETQ. V shed 4 bases and J shed 4 bases, with 9 bases lying between them. The CDR3 loop spans 13 amino acids. This CDR3 is CASSRDSYNEQFF. The CDR3, as DNA: TGCGCCAGCAGCCGAGACAGTTACAATGAGCAGTTCTTC. The entire variable domain, with the rest obtained from reference TRBV5-1 and TRBJ2-1, is as follows: KAGVTQTPRYLIKTRGQQVTLSCSPISGHRSVSWYQQTPGQGLQFLFEYFSETQRNKGNFPGRFSGRQFSNSRSEMNVSTLELGDSALYLCASSRDSYNEQFFGPGTRLTVL.

Comment on this clone: A junction boundary mismatches the germline segment, possibly from a read error. This chain connects TRBV10-1 to TRBJ2-3; TRBD1 aligns across 8 bases. Germline loops: CDR1 WNHNN, CDR2 SYGVQD (reference sequence). This CDR3 contains 14 residues. CDR3 loop: CASSEAGGTDTQYF. CDR3 coding DNA: TGCGCCAGCAGTGAGGCAGGGGGCACGGATACGCAGTATTTT.

The chain carries TRBV7-6 and TRBJ1-6, with 7 bases that match TRBD1. CDR1 is SGHVS, CDR2 FNYEAQ, per germline. Trimming took 5 bases from V and 7 from J; bases not matched to a gene: 5. The CDR3 contains 14 residues. The DNA of the CDR3 is TGTGCCAGCAGCCTCAACAGGGGAAATTCACCCCTCCACTTT. Amino acid sequence: CASSLNRGNSPLHF.

In its sample, this clone was seen once. Other DNA variants within this sample encode the same CDR3. In nucleotides, the CDR3 is TGTGCCAGCAGCTTAGCTGAGACCCAGTACTTC. Amino acid sequence: CASSLAETQYF. The chain links TRBV5-6 to TRBJ2-5; D is unclear. Germline CDR1 SGHDT, CDR2 YYEEEE. V was pared by 2 bases and J by 5 bases, with 4 bases between. CDR3 length: 11 amino acids.

This rearrangement joins TRBV4-1 to TRBJ2-7, with 8 bases fitting TRBD1. The junction had 7 bases not matched to a gene; V was cut back by 4 bases and J by 2 bases. Germline V gene lookup returns CDR1 MGHRA and CDR2 YSYEKL. The CDR3 loop spans 15 amino acids. In DNA, the CDR3 is TGCGCCAGCAGCCTACGACAGGGGTCTACCTACGAGCAGTACTTC. Its translation: CASSLRQGSTYEQYF.

The rearrangement joins TRBV29-1 to TRBJ1-2, with D perhaps TRBD1 (5 bases). V was trimmed by 7 bases and J by 0 bases, leaving 12 bases between them. The CDR3 runs 13 residues. Germline V lookup: CDR1 SQVTM, CDR2 ANQGSEA. The CDR3 reads CSATTVSNYGYTF. As DNA, the CDR3 is TGCAGCGCCACGACAGTATCTAACTATGGCTACACCTTC.

V is TRBV7-9 and J is TRBJ2-2; D perhaps matches TRBD1 (5 bases). CDR1 SEHNR and CDR2 FQNEAQ come from the germline V gene (reference sequence). V gave up 1 base and J gave up 10 bases, with 13 bases separating them. CDR3 length equals 14 residues. The DNA for the CDR3 is TGTGCCAGCAGCTTAGGGGGCGAGTCCACGGAGCTGTTTTTT. As protein: CASSLGGESTELFF.

The chain joins TRBV11-2 to TRBJ1-6; unclear D gene. V was clipped by 1 base and J by 3 bases, with 10 bases between them. The CDR3 extends over 16 amino acids. The germline V gene has CDR1 SGHAT and CDR2 FQNNGV. The CDR3 DNA is TGTGCCAGCAGCTTAGTAGCACGCGGCTATAATTCACCCCTCCACTTT. Translation: CASSLVARGYNSPLHF.

V usage is TRBV6-6 and J usage is TRBJ2-3, with D perhaps TRBD2 (6 bases). CDR1 is MNHNY, CDR2 SVGAGI, per germline (reference sequence). V dropped 10 bases and J dropped 0 bases, with 11 bases sitting between them. There are 13 residues in the CDR3. DNA for the CDR3: TGTGCCATCCGGGACTCAAGCACAGATACGCAGTATTTT. Translation gives CAIRDSSTDTQYF.

This clone came up once. CDR3 residues: CASHGGDRDYEQYF. The CDR3 coding sequence is TGTGCCAGCCACGGTGGGGACAGGGACTACGAGCAGTACTTC. This chain joins TRBV5-6 and TRBJ2-7; TRBD1 matches at 9 bases. Germline V gives CDR1 SGHDT, CDR2 YYEEEE. The CDR3 is made up of 14 amino acids. The V segment lost 7 bases and the J segment 3 bases; nucleotides outside the gene matches: 8.

The chain links TRBV6-4 to TRBJ1-5; D remains unclear. Germline loops: CDR1 MRHNA, CDR2 SNTAGT. Trimming removed 4 bases at V and 0 bases at J, with 19 bases between. This CDR3 comprises 18 residues. The CDR3 DNA sequence: TGTGCCAGCAGTGGAGAGAATTCCCCCCTTTATAGCAATCAGCCCCAGCATTTT. It encodes CASSGENSPLYSNQPQHF.

The CDR3 nucleotides are TGCAGCGTTGAAGATTGGGAAGGGACGGGAGACTATGGCTACACCTTC. This translates into CSVEDWEGTGDYGYTF. This chain links TRBV29-1 with TRBJ1-2; tentatively, D is TRBD1 (5 bases). Between the trimmed V and J ends, which lost 0 bases and 3 bases, there was a span of 17 bases. The CDR3 has 16 amino acids. Germline V gives CDR1 SQVTM, CDR2 ANQGSEA.

The CDR3 DNA reads as TGTGCCAGCAGCTTGGGGACTTTGGACGAGCAGTACTTC. Translation gives CASSLGTLDEQYF. The chain is built from TRBV5-6 and TRBJ2-7, with D possibly being TRBD2 (5 bases). The CDR3 runs 13 residues. Trimming stripped 0 bases from V and 5 bases from J, with 9 bases between. Germline CDR1 and CDR2: SGHDT and YYEEEE.

The chain carries TRBV10-3 and TRBJ2-7; a possible D gene is TRBD1 (5 bases). Germline V CDR1 and CDR2: ENHRY, SYGVKD. Trimming took 3 bases from V and 0 from J, leaving 18 bases between them. The length of the CDR3 is 17 residues. CDR3 amino acids: CAISDPDRRRSSYEQYF. The CDR3 DNA follows: TGTGCCATCAGTGACCCTGACAGAAGACGGAGCTCCTACGAGCAGTACTTC.